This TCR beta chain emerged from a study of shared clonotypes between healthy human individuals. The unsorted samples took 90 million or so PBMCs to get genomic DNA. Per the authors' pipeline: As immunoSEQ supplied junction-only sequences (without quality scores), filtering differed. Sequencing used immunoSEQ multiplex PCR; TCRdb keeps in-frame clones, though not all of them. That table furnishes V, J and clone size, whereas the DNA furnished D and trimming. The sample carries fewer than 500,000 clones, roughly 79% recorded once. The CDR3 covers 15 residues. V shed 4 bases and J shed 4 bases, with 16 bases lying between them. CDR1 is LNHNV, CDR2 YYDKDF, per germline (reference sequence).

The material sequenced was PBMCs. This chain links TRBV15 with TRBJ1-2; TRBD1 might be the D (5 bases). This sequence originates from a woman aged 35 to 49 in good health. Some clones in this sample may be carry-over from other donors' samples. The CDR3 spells CATSKLIGTVYGYTF. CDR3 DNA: TGTGCCACCAGCAAATTAATAGGGACGGTCTATGGCTACACCTTC.